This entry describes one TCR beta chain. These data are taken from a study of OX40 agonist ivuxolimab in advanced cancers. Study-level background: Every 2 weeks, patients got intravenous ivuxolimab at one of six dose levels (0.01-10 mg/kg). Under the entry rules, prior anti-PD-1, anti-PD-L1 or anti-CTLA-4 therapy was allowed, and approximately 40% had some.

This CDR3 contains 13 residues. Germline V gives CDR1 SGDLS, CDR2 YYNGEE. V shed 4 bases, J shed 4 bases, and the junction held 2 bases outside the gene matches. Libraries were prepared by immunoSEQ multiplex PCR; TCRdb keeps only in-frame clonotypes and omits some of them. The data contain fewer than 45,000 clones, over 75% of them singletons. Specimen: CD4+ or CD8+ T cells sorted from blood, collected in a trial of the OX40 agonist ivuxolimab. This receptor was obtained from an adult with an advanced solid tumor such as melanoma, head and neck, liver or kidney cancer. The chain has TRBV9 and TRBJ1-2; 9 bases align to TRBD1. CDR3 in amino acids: CASSPTGGYGYTF. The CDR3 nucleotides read TGTGCCAGCAGCCCGACAGGGGGCTATGGCTACACCTTC.